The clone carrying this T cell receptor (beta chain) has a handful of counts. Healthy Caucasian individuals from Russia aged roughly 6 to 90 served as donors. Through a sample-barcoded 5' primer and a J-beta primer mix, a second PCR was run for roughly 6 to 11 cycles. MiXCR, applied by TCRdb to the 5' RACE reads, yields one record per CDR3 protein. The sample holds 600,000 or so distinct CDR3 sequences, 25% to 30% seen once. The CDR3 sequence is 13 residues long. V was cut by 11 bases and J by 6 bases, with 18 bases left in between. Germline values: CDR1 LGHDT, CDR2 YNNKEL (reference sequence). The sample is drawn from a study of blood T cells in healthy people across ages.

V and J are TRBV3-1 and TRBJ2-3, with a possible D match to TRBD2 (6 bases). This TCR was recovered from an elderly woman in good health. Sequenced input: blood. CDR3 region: CACGGAGWDTQYF. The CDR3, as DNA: TGTGCCTGCGGAGGGGCAGGGTGGGATACGCAGTATTTT.